This TCR beta chain comes out of a study of cytotoxic CD8 clonotypes in ibrutinib-treated CLL. Across the study: Partial responders around 24, complete 2; some 12 progressed and approximately 15 stayed in remission by median 68 months. Study-wide points: Public clonotypes, found uncommonly, either contracted or stayed stable on treatment. Clonality increased at ibrutinib response, then returned toward baseline at progression.

The V gene lost 1 base and the J gene lost 4 bases, with 10 bases spanning the gap. This CDR3 is 15 amino acids long. The germline V gene encodes CDR1 SGHVS and CDR2 FNYEAQ. Data came from immunoSEQ multiplex PCR; TCRdb stores just in-frame clones and leaves some out. The table lists just over 45,000 clones, 60% to 75% of them singletons. For this clone: The antigen is undetermined.

This TCR was sampled from a human donor with chronic lymphocytic leukemia. The sequencing here drew on PBMCs, taken after 12 months of ibrutinib treatment. V and J are TRBV7-6 and TRBJ2-2; D is undetermined. As DNA, the CDR3 is TGTGCCAGCAGCTTAGTGGCCAGATTCACCGGGGAGCTGTTTTTT. Translating it yields CASSLVARFTGELFF.